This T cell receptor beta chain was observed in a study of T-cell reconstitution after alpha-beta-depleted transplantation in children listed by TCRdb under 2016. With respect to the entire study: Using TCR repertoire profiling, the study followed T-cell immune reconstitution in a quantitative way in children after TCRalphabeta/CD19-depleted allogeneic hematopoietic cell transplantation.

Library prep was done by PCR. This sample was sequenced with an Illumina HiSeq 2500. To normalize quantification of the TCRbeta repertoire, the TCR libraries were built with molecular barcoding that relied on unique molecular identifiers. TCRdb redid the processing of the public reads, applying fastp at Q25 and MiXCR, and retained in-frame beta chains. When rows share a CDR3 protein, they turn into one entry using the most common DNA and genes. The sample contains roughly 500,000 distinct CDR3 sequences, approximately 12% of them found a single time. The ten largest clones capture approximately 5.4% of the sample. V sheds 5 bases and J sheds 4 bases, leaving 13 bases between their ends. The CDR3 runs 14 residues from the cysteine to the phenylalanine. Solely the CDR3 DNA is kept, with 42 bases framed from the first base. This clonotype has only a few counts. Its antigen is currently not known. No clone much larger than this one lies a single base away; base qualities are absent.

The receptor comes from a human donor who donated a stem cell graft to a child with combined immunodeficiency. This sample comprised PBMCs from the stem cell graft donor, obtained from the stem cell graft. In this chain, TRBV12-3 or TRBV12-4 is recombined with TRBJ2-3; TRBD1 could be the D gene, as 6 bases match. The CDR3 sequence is CASSLSGQSDTQYF. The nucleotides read TGTGCCAGCAGTCTATCAGGACAGTCAGATACGCAGTATTTT.